The next 22 T cell receptor beta chains were all read from a single sample in a study of cytomegalovirus exposure and HLA in healthy donors. The PCR was carried out with 60 Vbeta primers and 13 Jbeta primers. Some clones are missing from TCRdb's copy, which holds only in-frame ones; the method was immunoSEQ multiplex PCR. The top ten clones hold less than 5% of a sample with roughly 100,000 clones, about 60% of them seen once. Sequenced: PBMCs. The receptors originated from a human donor in good health.

The chain combines TRBV6-1 with TRBJ1-1; D is undetermined. This CDR3 spans 13 amino acids. Germline CDR1 MNHNS, CDR2 SASEGT. Trimming removed 10 bases from V and 4 bases from J, with 16 bases in between. CDR3 sequence reads: CAISTHLGTEAFF. CDR3 in DNA: TGTGCCATCTCGACCCATCTAGGCACTGAAGCTTTCTTT.

In the case of this clone: At the DNA level, this CDR3 is encoded by other sequences in the same sample as well. V usage is TRBV29-1 and J usage is TRBJ2-1; the match to TRBD2 covers 8 bases. The V and J ends lost 4 bases and 4 bases, in that order; junction bases with no gene match: 6. Germline CDR1 reads SQVTM; CDR2 reads ANQGSEA. CDR3 size: 14 residues. The CDR3 is CSVAGLAGYNEQFF. In DNA, the CDR3 is TGCAGCGTTGCGGGGCTAGCGGGTTACAATGAGCAGTTCTTC.

V gene TRBV19 combines with J gene TRBJ1-5; D is unclear. The CDR3 runs 15 residues. Germline lookup yields CDR1 LNHDA and CDR2 SQIVND (reference sequence). Trimming shortened V by 0 bases and J by 1 base, and 7 bases separated the two germline ends. The CDR3, as DNA: TGTGCCAGTAGTATAGATCGGGGAAGCAATCAGCCCCAGCATTTT. Translation: CASSIDRGSNQPQHF.

This chain joins TRBV5-1 and TRBJ2-2; TRBD1 agrees at 10 bases. Per germline, CDR1 SGHRS and CDR2 YFSETQ. This CDR3 is 15 amino acids long. The V gene end was trimmed by 0 bases and the J gene end by 7 bases; junction bases not matched to a gene: 3. CDR3 residues: CASSLETGGFGELFF. DNA of the CDR3: TGCGCCAGCAGCTTGGAGACAGGGGGCTTCGGGGAGCTGTTTTTT.

This chain uses TRBV6-6 with TRBJ2-1, with a weak D call TRBD2 (6 bases). Between the trimmed V and J ends, which lost 5 bases and 2 bases, there was a span of 16 bases. CDR3 size: 16 residues. Germline V gene sequence: CDR1 MNHNY, CDR2 SVGAGI (reference sequence). The CDR3 here is CASSPRAGTAYNEQFF. The CDR3 nucleotides are TGTGCCAGCAGTCCCCGGGCGGGAACAGCCTACAATGAGCAGTTCTTC.

In its sample, this clone was seen a few times. The V call is TRBV30, the J call TRBJ2-7; TRBD1 matches at 9 bases. Looked up from germline, CDR1 is GTSNPN and CDR2 is SVGIG (reference sequence). This CDR3 contains 13 residues. V shed 4 bases, J shed 3 bases, and the junction held 4 bases outside the gene matches. The CDR3 region is CAWTGTGHYEQYF. As DNA, the CDR3 is TGTGCCTGGACCGGGACAGGGCACTACGAGCAGTACTTC.

This chain uses TRBV14 with TRBJ2-6; D may be TRBD1 (6 bases). CDR3 length equals 18 residues. Trimming cost V 0 bases and J 1 base, with 13 bases left between them. Germline CDR1 and CDR2: SGHDN and FVKESK. The CDR3 spells CASSQETGRPSGANVLTF. The CDR3 nucleotides read TGTGCCAGCAGCCAAGAAACAGGGCGACCGTCTGGGGCCAACGTCCTGACTTTC.

The CDR3 coding sequence is TGTGCCAGCAGCTTTCTAACTAGCCTAAATGAGCAGTTCTTC. Its protein product is CASSFLTSLNEQFF. The genes are TRBV5-4 and TRBJ2-1; tentative D call: TRBD2 (6 bases). CDR1 SGHNT and CDR2 YYREEE come from the germline V gene (reference sequence). The CDR3 loop spans 14 amino acids. V was trimmed by 2 bases and J by 7 bases, leaving 13 bases between them. Complete variable domain (other parts from reference TRBV5-4 and TRBJ2-1): ETGVTQSPTHLIKTRGQQVTLRCSSQSGHNTVSWYQQALGQGPQFIFQYYREEENGRGNFPPRFSGLQFPNYSSELNVNALELDDSALYLCASSFLTSLNEQFFGPGTRLTVL.

The chain employs TRBV27 and TRBJ2-1, with TRBD1 matching over 7 bases. V was pared by 2 bases and J by 14 bases, with 9 bases of the junction left unmatched. The CDR3 extends over 13 amino acids. The germline gives CDR1 MNHEY, CDR2 SMNVEV (reference sequence). CDR3 amino acids: CASSLREQGSKFF. The CDR3 region has the DNA TGTGCCAGCAGTTTACGGGAACAGGGGAGTAAGTTCTTC.

The chain has TRBV27 and TRBJ2-7, with D perhaps TRBD1 (6 bases). The V end lost 6 bases, the J end lost 7 bases, and 22 bases lay between the germline ends. CDR1 MNHEY and CDR2 SMNVEV come from the germline V gene (reference sequence). The CDR3 extends over 15 amino acids. Written as DNA, the CDR3 is TGTGCCAGCAGACCCGGGCCCCCAGGGGTTCTGGAGCAGTACTTC. This translates into CASRPGPPGVLEQYF.

This clone was counted once. Within the sample, other DNA sequences also encode this same CDR3. The chain combines TRBV25-1 with TRBJ2-6, with D perhaps matching TRBD2 (5 bases). CDR1 is MGHDK and CDR2 is SYGVNS in the germline V gene. This CDR3 has 17 residues. The V end was cut by 4 bases, the J end by 2 bases, with 15 bases between. The CDR3 DNA sequence: TGTGCCAGCAGTGGTGGACTGACCAGACCTGGGGCCAACGTCCTGACTTTC. Protein sequence: CASSGGLTRPGANVLTF.

The chain recombines TRBV5-1 with TRBJ2-2, with 7 bases matching TRBD2. Germline V gives CDR1 SGHRS, CDR2 YFSETQ. The CDR3 is 15 residues long. The V segment lost 6 bases and the J segment 4 bases; nucleotides outside the gene matches: 9. The CDR3 region is CASTPEGGITGELFF. The CDR3 nucleotides are TGCGCCAGCACCCCCGAGGGAGGGATCACCGGGGAGCTGTTTTTT.

The chain carries TRBV5-4 and TRBJ2-7, with TRBD1 matching 8 bases. In germline, CDR1 is SGHNT, CDR2 YYREEE (reference sequence). This CDR3 is built from 14 residues. V shed 4 bases, J shed 4 bases, and the junction held 7 bases outside the gene matches. The CDR3 loop reads CASSRDRSRYEQYF. The CDR3 nucleotides are TGTGCCAGCAGCCGGGACAGGTCTAGGTACGAGCAGTACTTC.

The chain is built from TRBV5-1 and TRBJ2-1, with D possibly matching TRBD2 (5 bases). Deletions cut 4 bases from V and 4 bases from J, with 15 bases between. The CDR3 sequence is 15 residues long. Germline CDR1 is SGHRS and CDR2 is YFSETQ. The CDR3 here is CASSPRWELYNEQFF. CDR3 DNA: TGCGCCAGCAGCCCCCGATGGGAGCTATACAATGAGCAGTTCTTC.

Here the CDR3 reads CSATIYEQYF. As DNA, the CDR3 is TGCAGTGCTACCATCTACGAGCAGTACTTC. The rearrangement uses TRBV20-1 and TRBJ2-7, with unresolved D. Germline CDR1 DFQATT, CDR2 SNEGSKA (reference sequence). Between the trimmed V and J ends, which lost 4 bases and 3 bases, there was a span of 4 bases. The CDR3 is 10 residues long.

This rearrangement joins TRBV6-6 to TRBJ1-4; tentative D call: TRBD1 (5 bases). The CDR3 contains 14 residues. The ends were cut back, 5 bases at V and 8 bases at J, with 15 bases in the middle. The germline V gene has CDR1 MNHNY and CDR2 SVGAGI (reference sequence). The CDR3 DNA sequence: TGTGCCAGCAGTCTTCAGGGAGGCGGCGAAAAACTGTTTTTT. This codes for CASSLQGGGEKLFF.

The gene calls are TRBV19 and TRBJ2-1; 15 bases map to TRBD2. V trimming: 6 bases; J trimming: 4 bases; junction bases outside the gene matches: 13. Germline V lookup: CDR1 LNHDA, CDR2 SQIVND (reference sequence). CDR3 length: 19 amino acids. The CDR3 DNA reads as TGTGCCAGTAGCCCACCGCAACGGACTAGCGGGAGGGATTACAATGAGCAGTTCTTC. Its protein product is CASSPPQRTSGRDYNEQFF.

The sample holds a few counts of this clone. The chain employs TRBV27 and TRBJ2-3; D may be TRBD1 (6 bases). CDR1 and CDR2 from the germline V gene are MNHEY and SMNVEV (reference sequence). The V end lost 6 bases, the J end lost 0 bases, and 13 bases lay between the germline ends. The CDR3 spans 15 residues. The CDR3 DNA reads TGTGCCAGCAGCGCAATGCAGGGGAGCACAGATACGCAGTATTTT. Translated: CASSAMQGSTDTQYF.

The V call is TRBV11-2, the J call TRBJ1-3, with D possibly being TRBD1 (5 bases). Trimming removed 1 base from V and 8 bases from J, with 12 bases in between. This CDR3 is 14 amino acids long. Germline CDR1 and CDR2: SGHAT and FQNNGV. CDR3: CASSLAAGRDTIYF. For the CDR3, the DNA is TGTGCCAGCAGCTTAGCGGCAGGGAGGGACACCATATATTTT.

V usage is TRBV19 and J usage is TRBJ2-7; 7 positions match TRBD1. The germline gives CDR1 LNHDA, CDR2 SQIVND (reference sequence). The CDR3 has 15 residues. J was trimmed by 4 bases and V by 6 bases; bases with no gene match: 12. DNA for the CDR3: TGTGCCAGTAGCCCACCGGGACAGAATTCTTACGAGCAGTACTTC. The encoded protein is CASSPPGQNSYEQYF.

The V and J genes are TRBV4-1 and TRBJ2-1; TRBD1 agrees at 9 bases. The germline gives CDR1 MGHRA, CDR2 YSYEKL. The CDR3 totals 17 residues. The J segment lost 5 bases and the V segment lost 3 bases, leaving 11 bases of the junction unmatched. The chain's CDR3 is CASSHYWGTGQNNEQFF. CDR3 in DNA: TGCGCCAGCAGCCACTACTGGGGGACAGGGCAGAACAATGAGCAGTTCTTC.

This clone was observed a handful of times. In DNA form, the CDR3 reads TGCGCCAGCAGTGAGTCTATGGGACAGGGCCCGTATTTT. Its translation: CASSESMGQGPYF. The V gene is TRBV10-2, the J gene TRBJ2-3; TRBD1 agrees at 9 bases. With V trimmed by 0 bases and J by 14 bases, 6 bases remained unmatched. The germline V gene has CDR1 WSHSY and CDR2 SAAADI. The CDR3 contains 13 residues.